This T cell receptor (beta chain) was found in a study of human T cells and chemical hapten exposure. Specified time point: patch test 3, about 24 weeks after DPC sensitization. Indicated treatment: therapeutic diphenylcyclopropenone sensitization with weekly scalp DPC. V dropped 7 bases and J dropped 1 base, with 16 bases sitting between them. This CDR3 is built from 16 residues. CDR1 is MNHEY and CDR2 is SVGEGT in the germline V gene. Worth noting for this clonotype: Its antigen is not known.

Individual cDNA molecules in this library carried unique molecular identifiers. One entry per CDR3 protein, called by TCRdb with MiXCR from the RACE reads. The table lists 99,000 or so distinct CDR3 sequences, nearly 35% of them singletons, with roughly 2.7% in the top ten. General study findings and limits: There were significantly more large CDR3 similarity clusters among expanded TCRs than among controls.

The clonotype originates from a man between 35 and 55 years old with alopecia areata. Some clones in this sample may be carry-over from other donors' samples. The source material was whole blood, sampled in connection with sensitization to the hapten diphenylcyclopropenone (DPC). The chain couples TRBV6-2 or TRBV6-3 to TRBJ2-2; D might be TRBD2 (6 bases). Here the CDR3 reads CASTSAAGKNTGELFF. CDR3 DNA sequence: TGTGCCAGCACCTCAGCGGCGGGAAAGAACACCGGGGAGCTGTTTTTT.